The entry that follows covers one TCR beta chain sequence. Its specificity is unknown. The data were taken from a study of T cell responses to AZD1222 COVID-19 vaccine. The CDR3 length is 11 residues. Per germline, CDR1 SQVTM and CDR2 ANQGSEA. V lost 7 bases and J lost 4, with 10 bases in between. Study findings and constraints: Spike-spanning, vaccine-associated CD4 TCRs were dominant at 160-218 and 743-854.

Clones were read by immunoSEQ multiplex PCR, and TCRdb kept only the in-frame ones, dropping some. Found here are roughly 150,000 clones, just over 90% of them singletons; the top ten hold 1.5% to 2%. The TCR originated in an adult in good health. This rearrangement joins TRBV29-1 to TRBJ1-1, with D unresolved. Source: peripheral blood, taken on day 0 of AZD1222 vaccination. This CDR3 reads CSGGVGTEAFF. The CDR3 DNA is TGCAGCGGGGGTGTTGGCACTGAAGCTTTCTTT.